This T cell receptor (beta chain) was documented in a study of cytomegalovirus exposure and HLA in healthy donors. Study-wide findings and caveats: The Asian-associated ancestry cluster reportedly had fewer N-insertions than the roughly 670-donor mean in a later analysis.

Notes on this clone: As yet, its antigen is unknown.

PCR employed 60 Vbeta and 13 Jbeta primers. Sequencing used immunoSEQ multiplex PCR; TCRdb keeps in-frame clones, though not all of them. The sample shows 150,000 to 200,000 clones, 77% of them seen only once. CDR1 and CDR2 from the germline V gene are MGHRA and YSYEKL. Trimming removed 3 bases at V and 7 bases at J, with 20 bases between. The CDR3 is made up of 16 amino acids. Sequencing used PBMCs. V usage is TRBV4-1 and J usage is TRBJ2-3; D may be TRBD2 (7 bases). The receptor was derived from a male donor in good health and CMV-seropositive. CDR3 bases: TGCGCCAGCAGCCATTCCGGGGGGCGGGGACGGAATACGCAGTATTTT. This codes for CASSHSGGRGRNTQYF.